This TCR beta chain is drawn from a study of cytomegalovirus exposure and HLA in healthy donors. V lost 8 bases to trimming and J lost 2 bases; unmatched junction nucleotides: 2. Germline CDR1 and CDR2: KGHSH and LQKENI. The CDR3 sequence is 14 residues long. Each donor's status was that of a healthy bone marrow donor. Amplification used 60 Vbeta primers and 13 Jbeta primers. The data were produced by immunoSEQ multiplex PCR, yet TCRdb's version contains in-frame clones alone and is incomplete. The data hold about 160,000 clones, with roughly 80% observed a single time. This sequence originates from a man aged 25-45 years in good health and CMV-seronegative. The chain joins TRBV18 to TRBJ2-3; TRBD1 matches 12 bases. Sequenced material: PBMCs. In DNA form, the CDR3 reads TGTGCCAGCCGGGACAGGGGGCCCACAGATACGCAGTATTTT. Translation: CASRDRGPTDTQYF.